This TCR beta chain was retrieved from a study of T-cell reconstitution after alpha-beta-depleted transplantation in children (dated by TCRdb to about 2016). In the study overall: The study quantitatively tracked T-cell immune reconstitution after TCRalphabeta/CD19-depleted allogeneic hematopoietic cell transplantation in children using TCR repertoire profiling. Results and caveats for the whole study, not just this receptor: The apparently early alphabetaT-cell count recovery about two months after transplant was reportedly dependent on only several hundred rapidly expanded clones derived from non-depleted graft cells. Hyperexpanded clone frequencies declined over subsequent months; after one year, T-cell counts and TCRbeta diversity were mostly attributed to newly produced T cells. In some patients, the high TCRbeta diversity seen at day 60 was put down to recipient T cells and intrathymic progenitors that had survived conditioning.

Libraries were made using PCR. Sequencing used an Illumina HiSeq 2500. TCR libraries were prepared with molecular barcoding, using unique molecular identifiers to normalize TCRbeta repertoire quantification. The raw public data were reprocessed by TCRdb itself: fastp quality trimming at Q25, MiXCR clonotype calling, in-frame beta chains only. For every CDR3 protein sequence, its rows merge into one entry that carries the most common genes and DNA. This sample has 440,000 or so distinct CDR3 sequences in its table, and 43% of those were observed once. 27% of the sample is taken by the ten largest. For CDR1 and CDR2, the germline V gene (reference sequence) lists DFQATT and SNEGSKA. The CDR3 runs 14 amino acids, cysteine and phenylalanine included. The entry retains the CDR3 DNA only, 42 bases that are in frame from base 1. V and J are trimmed by 0 bases and 8 bases, and the gene matches miss 4 bases of the junction.

Per the publication, the treatment or condition label means: allogeneic hematopoietic cell transplantation with graft depleted of TCRalphabeta T cells and CD19 B cells. The children who served as transplant recipients had been given grafts of TCRalphabeta/CD19-depleted allogeneic hematopoietic cells. For this clonotype: The specificity of this receptor is unknown. Base qualities are not provided; no much larger clone lies one nucleotide away.

The clonotype was recovered from a girl aged 2 to 9 with aplastic anemia, due to receive a stem cell transplant. Sample: PBMCs, taken before TCRalphabeta/CD19-depleted stem cell transplant. The V and J genes are TRBV20-1 and TRBJ2-1, with 10 bases in between that match TRBD2. The nucleotide sequence is TGCAGTGCTAGAGATAGGCTAGCGGGAGATGAGCAGTTCTTC. It codes for CSARDRLAGDEQFF.